This T cell receptor (beta chain) was sequenced during a study of CD8 T cells in Susac syndrome. The RNA input was roughly 0.45 to 1 ug, and it was reverse transcribed with random hexamers. The TCR beta CDR3 was amplified by immunoSEQ multiplex PCR across 54 Vbeta, 13 Jbeta. TCRdb redid the calling of the immunoSEQ multiplex PCR reads with MiXCR, one entry per CDR3 protein. This sample has some 100,000 distinct CDR3 sequences; about 95% occur once, and the top ten carry 0.075% to 0.1%. This clonotype was found once. The length of the CDR3 is 13 residues. Trimming stripped 3 bases from V and 1 base from J, with 7 bases between. The germline V gene encodes CDR1 SGHRS and CDR2 YFSETQ.

Source material: CD4+ T cells from PBMCs. V is TRBV5-1 and J is TRBJ2-5; maybe TRBD2 (6 bases). The sequence was obtained from a human donor in good health. The CDR3 here is CASSWDSQETQYF. The CDR3 DNA reads TGCGCCAGCAGCTGGGACTCCCAAGAGACCCAGTACTTC. Supplemented by reference TRBV5-1 and TRBJ2-5, the full variable domain reads KAGVTQTPRYLIKTRGQQVTLSCSPISGHRSVSWYQQTPGQGLQFLFEYFSETQRNKGNFPGRFSGRQFSNSRSEMNVSTLELGDSALYLCASSWDSQETQYFGPGTRLLVL.